The clone carrying this TCR beta chain occurred once. These data are taken from a study of OX40 agonist ivuxolimab in advanced cancers. The V gene end was trimmed by 1 base and the J gene end by 7 bases; junction bases not matched to a gene: 4. The CDR3 is 14 amino acids. Germline V gene data show CDR1 as SGHTA and CDR2 as FQGNSA. Profiling relied on immunoSEQ multiplex PCR, and the TCRdb table lists in-frame clones only, not all of them. The sample holds 20,000 to 25,000 clones, under 90% seen once. The material sequenced was CD4+ or CD8+ T cells sorted from blood, taken in a trial of the OX40 agonist ivuxolimab. The chain uses TRBV7-2 and TRBJ2-1, with TRBD2 identical over 7 bases. The sequence came from an adult with an advanced solid tumor such as melanoma, head and neck, liver or kidney cancer. For the CDR3, the DNA is TGTGCCAGCAGCTTAGTCGCGGGGGTAAATGAGCAGTTCTTC. Translation: CASSLVAGVNEQFF.